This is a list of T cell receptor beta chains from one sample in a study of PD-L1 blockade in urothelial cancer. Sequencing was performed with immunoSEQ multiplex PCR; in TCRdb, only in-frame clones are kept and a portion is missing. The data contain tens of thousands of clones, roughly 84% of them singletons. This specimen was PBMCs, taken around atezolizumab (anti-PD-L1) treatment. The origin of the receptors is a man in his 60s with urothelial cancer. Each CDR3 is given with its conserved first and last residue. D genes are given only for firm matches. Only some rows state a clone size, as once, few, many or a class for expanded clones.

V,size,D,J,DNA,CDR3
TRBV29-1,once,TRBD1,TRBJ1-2,TGCAGCGTACCATCGGGACAGGGGGTTAGGGGCTACACCTTC,CSVPSGQGVRGYTF
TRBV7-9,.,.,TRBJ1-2,TGTGCCAGCAGCCCCGACGGCAGCGCCAACTATGGCTACACCTTC,CASSPDGSANYGYTF
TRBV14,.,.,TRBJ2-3,TGTGCCAGCAGCCTGACAACTAGCACAGATACGCAGTATTTT,CASSLTTSTDTQYF
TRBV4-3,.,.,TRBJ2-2,TGCGCCAGCAGCCCAGGGGTGGTGAACACCGGGGAGCTGTTTTTT,CASSPGVVNTGELFF
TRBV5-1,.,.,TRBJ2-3,TGCGCCAGCAGCCCGGAACAGGGAAATGGGGATACGCAGTATTTT,CASSPEQGNGDTQYF
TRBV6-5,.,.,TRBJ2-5,TGTGCCAGCAGTTCCGCGACAGGCGTTGGGGAGACCCAGTACTTC,CASSSATGVGETQYF
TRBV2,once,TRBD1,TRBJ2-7,TGTGCCAGCCGAGTGGACAGGGGGCCCTCCTACGAGCAGTACTTC,CASRVDRGPSYEQYF
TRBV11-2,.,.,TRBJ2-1,TGTGCCAGCAGCTCGCACCGGGACTTCACAGGCTACAATGAGCAGTTCTTC,CASSSHRDFTGYNEQFF
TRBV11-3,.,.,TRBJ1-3,TGTGCCAGCAGCTCCGGGACTGTCGGAAACACCATATATTTT,CASSSGTVGNTIYF
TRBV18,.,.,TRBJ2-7,TGTGCCAGCTCACCCTCCTGGCGGGCCTTTAGCTCCTACGAGCAGTACTTC,CASSPSWRAFSSYEQYF
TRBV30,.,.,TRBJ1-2,TGTGCCTGGAGGGCCCCCGCCCTCTATGGCTACACCTTC,CAWRAPALYGYTF
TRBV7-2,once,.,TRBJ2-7,TGTGCCAGCAGCTTAGTGGCCAGCTACGAGCAGTACTTC,CASSLVASYEQYF
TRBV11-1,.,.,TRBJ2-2,TGTGCCAGCAGCTTAGGGGCTGGCGGGGAGCTGTTTTTT,CASSLGAGGELFF
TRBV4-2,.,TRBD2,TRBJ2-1,TGTGCCAGCAGCGCCCTAACGGGACTAGCGGGAGGAGGCGGGTACAATGAGCAGTTCTTC,CASSALTGLAGGGGYNEQFF
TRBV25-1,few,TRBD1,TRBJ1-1,TGTGCCAGCAGGGCGTCTTGGACAGGGAGGACTGAAGCTTTCTTT,CASRASWTGRTEAFF
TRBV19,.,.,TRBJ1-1,TGTGCCAGTAGTTTTATGAACACTGAAGCTTTCTTT,CASSFMNTEAFF
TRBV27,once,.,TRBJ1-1,TGTGCCAGCAGATTAGTAGGGTTGGGGAGCGGCGGGAACACTGAAGCTTTCTTT,CASRLVGLGSGGNTEAFF
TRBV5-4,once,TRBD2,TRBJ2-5,TGTGCCAGCAGCTTTTCGGGGGGGACCGTGACCCAGTACTTC,CASSFSGGTVTQYF
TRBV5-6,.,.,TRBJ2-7,TGTGCCAGCTTGCAGGGGCTCCTGGACGAGCAGTACTTC,CASLQGLLDEQYF
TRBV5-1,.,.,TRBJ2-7,TGCGCCAGCAGCCTCACGGGGATCTCCTACGAGCAGTACTTC,CASSLTGISYEQYF
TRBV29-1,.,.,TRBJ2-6,TGCACCCCCCCCGAGGGGGCCAACGTCCTGACTTTC,CTPPEGANVLTF
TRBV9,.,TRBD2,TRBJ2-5,TGTGCCAGCAGCAAACTTACTAGCGGGAAAGAGACCCAGTACTTC,CASSKLTSGKETQYF
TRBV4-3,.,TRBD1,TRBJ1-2,TGCGCCAGCAGCCAAAAGGACAGGGTGGGCTATGGCTACACCTTC,CASSQKDRVGYGYTF
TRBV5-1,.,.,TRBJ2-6,TGCGCCAGCAGCTTGGAACAGCCTGGGGCCAACGTCCTGACTTTC,CASSLEQPGANVLTF
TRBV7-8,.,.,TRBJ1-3,TGTGCCAGCAGCCCAGGGAAATCATCTGGAAACACCATATATTTT,CASSPGKSSGNTIYF
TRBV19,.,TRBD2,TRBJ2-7,TGTGCCAGTACCAGAACTAGCGGGAACTCCTACGAGCAGTACTTC,CASTRTSGNSYEQYF
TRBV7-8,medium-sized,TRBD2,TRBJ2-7,TGTGCCAGCAGCACCGGACTAGCGGGGGGAATACCGAGCTCCTACGAGCAGTACTTC,CASSTGLAGGIPSSYEQYF
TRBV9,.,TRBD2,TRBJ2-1,TGTGCCAGCAGCCCAGAAGGACTAGCGGATGACAATGAGCAGTTCTTC,CASSPEGLADDNEQFF
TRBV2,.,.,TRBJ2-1,TGTGCCAGCAGTACGGAGAGCTCCTACAATGAGCAGTTCTTC,CASSTESSYNEQFF
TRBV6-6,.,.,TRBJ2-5,TGTGCCAGCAGATCTCGAGGGATGGAGACCCAGTACTTC,CASRSRGMETQYF
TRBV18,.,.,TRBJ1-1,TGTGCCAGCTCACCACAGGCGGTCGCTGAAGCTTTCTTT,CASSPQAVAEAFF
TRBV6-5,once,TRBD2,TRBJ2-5,TGTGCCAGCAGGCAGGAGGGAGGGGTAGAGACCCAGTACTTC,CASRQEGGVETQYF
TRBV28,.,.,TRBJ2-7,TGTGCCAGCAGTTTTACAGGCTACGAGCAGTACTTC,CASSFTGYEQYF